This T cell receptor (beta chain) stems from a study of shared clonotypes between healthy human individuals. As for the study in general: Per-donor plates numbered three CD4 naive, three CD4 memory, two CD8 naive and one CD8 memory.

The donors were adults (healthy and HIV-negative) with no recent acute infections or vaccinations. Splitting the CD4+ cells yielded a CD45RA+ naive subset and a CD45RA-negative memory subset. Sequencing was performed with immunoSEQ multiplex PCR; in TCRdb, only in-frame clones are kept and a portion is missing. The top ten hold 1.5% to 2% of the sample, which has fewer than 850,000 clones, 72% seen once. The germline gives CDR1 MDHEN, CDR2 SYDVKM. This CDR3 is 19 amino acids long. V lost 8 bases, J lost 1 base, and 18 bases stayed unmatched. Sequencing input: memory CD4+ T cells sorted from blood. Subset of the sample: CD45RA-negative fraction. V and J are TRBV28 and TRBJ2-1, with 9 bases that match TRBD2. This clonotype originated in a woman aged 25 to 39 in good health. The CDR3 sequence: CASHFIAGVRDLSYNEQFF. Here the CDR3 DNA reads TGTGCCAGCCACTTTATAGCGGGAGTTAGAGACCTGTCCTACAATGAGCAGTTCTTC.